The table lists the clone carrying this T cell receptor (beta chain) with many counts. Its antigen is unidentified. Amplification targeted TCR beta CDR3 regions from RNA transcripts. First-round RT-PCR targeting the TCR CDR3 was performed with the HTBI primer set. TCRdb independently ran MiXCR on the multiplex PCR reads; one entry per CDR3 protein. The sample includes fewer than 350,000 distinct CDR3 sequences, roughly 23% of them seen just once. Diagnoses were made from clinical symptoms, serum measures (thyroxine and TRAb), thyroid ultrasound and orbital computed tomography. This sample is drawn from a study of T cells in Graves' hyperthyroidism and ophthalmopathy. On the study more broadly: Peripheral blood was secured at the point of initial diagnosis, before any treatment. Study observations and caveats: Most thyroid clonotypes that were expanded above 0.001 also turned up in blood. The model's output predicted ophthalmopathy at a median of roughly 6 months prior to onset.

Germline V gene sequence: CDR1 ENHRY, CDR2 SYGVKD. J lost 0 bases, V lost 7 bases, and 3 bases had no gene match. This CDR3 comprises 15 residues. Material: blood. This sequence joins TRBV10-3 and TRBJ2-1, with 10 nucleotides matching TRBD2. The source is a woman in her fifties or sixties with Graves' hyperthyroidism. CDR3 nucleotides: TGTGCCATCATGGGACTAGCGAGCTCCTACAATGAGCAGTTCTTC. Its protein product is CAIMGLASSYNEQFF.